Presented here are 21 T cell receptor beta chains from one specimen sequenced in a study of cytomegalovirus exposure and HLA in healthy donors. The PCR employed 60 Vbeta primers together with 13 Jbeta primers. Clones were sequenced by immunoSEQ multiplex PCR, and TCRdb holds only the in-frame ones, with some missing. This sample yields 100,000 to 150,000 clones, of which roughly 60% are seen a single time; 2.4% belongs to the top ten. Sample: PBMCs. The receptors stem from a woman aged 35 to 49 in good health and CMV-seronegative.

The V gene is TRBV27, the J gene TRBJ1-1, with a tentative D call TRBD1 (6 bases). Per the germline V gene, CDR1 is MNHEY and CDR2 is SMNVEV (reference sequence). The CDR3 consists of 15 residues. The V end was cut by 0 bases, the J end by 1 base, with 9 bases between. The CDR3 sequence is CASSLSGGWNTEAFF. CDR3 in DNA: TGTGCCAGCAGTTTATCTGGGGGCTGGAACACTGAAGCTTTCTTT.

V usage is TRBV6-5 and J usage is TRBJ1-3; 7 positions agree with TRBD1. V shed 2 bases and J 4 bases; nucleotides not matched to a gene: 8. In germline, CDR1 is MNHEY, CDR2 SVGAGI. This CDR3 contains 16 residues. The CDR3 region is CASSYGAQGTGNTIYF. Written as DNA, the CDR3 is TGTGCCAGCAGTTACGGGGCACAGGGGACCGGAAACACCATATATTTT.

This clone was observed a handful of times. This CDR3 is CASSYGRTRTYNEQFF. The CDR3 DNA reads as TGTGCCAGCAGTTACGGTCGGACTCGCACCTACAATGAGCAGTTCTTC. This chain connects TRBV6-5 to TRBJ2-1, with TRBD2 as a possible D gene (5 bases). The CDR3 is made up of 16 amino acids. Trimming pared 2 bases from V and 2 bases from J, leaving 13 bases between. Looked up from germline, CDR1 is MNHEY and CDR2 is SVGAGI.

This clone has only a few counts. The rearrangement links TRBV7-9 to TRBJ2-6; tentative D call: TRBD2 (5 bases). Trimming shortened V by 5 bases and J by 0 bases, and 17 bases separated the two germline ends. This CDR3 region has 18 residues. CDR1 and CDR2 (germline): SEHNR, FQNEAQ (reference sequence). The CDR3 sequence is CASSPRGLALSGANVLTF. The CDR3, as DNA: TGTGCCAGCAGCCCCCGCGGGTTGGCCCTCTCTGGGGCCAACGTCCTGACTTTC.

This clone was seen ten or more times. This chain connects TRBV5-6 to TRBJ1-4, with D possibly TRBD1 on 6 matching bases. Germline V gene data show CDR1 as SGHDT and CDR2 as YYEEEE. This CDR3 comprises 15 residues. Trimming pared 2 bases from V and 8 bases from J, leaving 16 bases between. The CDR3 protein is CASSFSRRGKEKLFF. CDR3 DNA sequence: TGTGCCAGCAGCTTTTCGCGCAGGGGAAAGGAAAAACTGTTTTTT.

This clone showed up just a few times. The chain carries TRBV27 and TRBJ1-1; no reliable D call. Looked up from germline, CDR1 is MNHEY and CDR2 is SMNVEV (reference sequence). V was shortened by 8 bases and J by 8 bases, with 18 bases between the two germline ends. This CDR3 comprises 13 residues. This chain's CDR3 is CASRYSGQREAFF. For the CDR3, the DNA is TGTGCCAGCCGATATAGCGGTCAGCGCGAAGCTTTCTTT.

The rearrangement uses TRBV2 and TRBJ1-1; the D gene is possibly TRBD1 (6 bases). This CDR3 is 14 amino acids long. Germline values: CDR1 SNHLY, CDR2 FYNNEI. The ends were cut back, 6 bases at V and 0 bases at J, with 11 bases in the middle. The CDR3 DNA follows: TGTGCCAGCAGCCTACAGGGAATGAACACTGAAGCTTTCTTT. Translation: CASSLQGMNTEAFF. Drawing the rest from reference TRBV2 and TRBJ1-1, the complete variable domain is EPEVTQTPSHQVTQMGQEVILRCVPISNHLYFYWYRQILGQKVEFLVSFYNNEISEKSEIFDDQFSVERPDGSNFTLKIRSTKLEDSAMYFCASSLQGMNTEAFFGQGTRLTVV.

The chain has TRBV2 and TRBJ1-4; TRBD1 matches 9 bases. The CDR3 covers 15 residues. Losses at the gene ends were 8 bases for V and 5 bases for J; bases not matched to a gene: 9. Germline V gives CDR1 SNHLY, CDR2 FYNNEI. In nucleotides, the CDR3 is TGTGCCAGCGGACGGGACAGGGTGGGCAATGAAAAACTGTTTTTT. Its protein is CASGRDRVGNEKLFF. Drawing the rest from reference TRBV2 and TRBJ1-4, the complete variable domain is EPEVTQTPSHQVTQMGQEVILRCVPISNHLYFYWYRQILGQKVEFLVSFYNNEISEKSEIFDDQFSVERPDGSNFTLKIRSTKLEDSAMYFCASGRDRVGNEKLFFGSGTQLSVL.

The V gene is TRBV27, the J gene TRBJ1-2; TRBD1 might be the D (6 bases). Germline-derived CDR1 and CDR2 are MNHEY and SMNVEV (reference sequence). CDR3 length equals 15 residues. V was shortened by 6 bases and J by 6 bases, with 20 bases between the two germline ends. This chain's CDR3 is CASSRLQVGADGYTF. The DNA of the CDR3 is TGTGCCAGCAGCCGTCTCCAGGTGGGGGCAGATGGCTACACCTTC.

To note about this clone: The junction departs from the called germline gene at one end, perhaps through a read error. This specimen includes other DNA sequences encoding the same CDR3. V is TRBV28 and J is TRBJ2-7; weak D call: TRBD1 (5 bases). CDR3 length: 15 amino acids. The germline CDR1 and CDR2 sequences are MDHEN and SYDVKM. CDR3 nucleotide sequence: TGTGCCAGCATTGGGGCAGTGTCCGGCCCCTATGAGCAGTACTTC. Its translation is CASIGAVSGPYEQYF. The full variable domain, with the rest looked up from reference TRBV28 and TRBJ2-7, is DVKVTQSSRYLVKRTGEKVFLECVQDMDHENMFWYRQDPGLGLRLIYFSYDVKMKEKGDIPEGYSVSREKKERFSLILESASTNQTSMYLCASIGAVSGPYEQYFGPGTRLTVT.

CDR3 in amino acids: CASSEESGGEAFF. The CDR3 nucleotides read TGTGCCAGCAGTGAAGAGTCAGGGGGTGAAGCTTTCTTT. This chain connects TRBV2 to TRBJ1-1; TRBD1 matches 7 bases. V shed 1 base and J 7 bases; nucleotides not matched to a gene: 3. The germline V gene encodes CDR1 SNHLY and CDR2 FYNNEI. There are 13 residues in the CDR3. The full variable domain, in which reference TRBV2 and TRBJ1-1 provide the parts outside the CDR3, is EPEVTQTPSHQVTQMGQEVILRCVPISNHLYFYWYRQILGQKVEFLVSFYNNEISEKSEIFDDQFSVERPDGSNFTLKIRSTKLEDSAMYFCASSEESGGEAFFGQGTRLTVV.

V is TRBV2 and J is TRBJ1-5; no firm D call. Germline lookup yields CDR1 SNHLY and CDR2 FYNNEI. The CDR3 spans 14 residues. The ends were cut back, 4 bases at V and 8 bases at J, with 15 bases in the middle. CDR3 DNA sequence: TGTGCCAGCAGTGGGGAGGCCCGCCTGGAGCCCCAGCATTTT. Its translation is CASSGEARLEPQHF.

This clone was seen more than once but under ten times. The gene calls are TRBV11-2 and TRBJ2-3; 7 positions agree with TRBD2. The junction had 12 bases not matched to a gene; V was cut back by 3 bases and J by 0 bases. Germline-derived CDR1 and CDR2 are SGHAT and FQNNGV. This CDR3 comprises 18 residues. This CDR3 is CASSFLGRGAGSTDTQYF. The DNA for the CDR3 is TGTGCCAGCAGCTTTTTGGGAAGGGGAGCGGGGAGCACAGATACGCAGTATTTT. Drawing the rest from reference TRBV11-2 and TRBJ2-3, the complete variable domain is EAGVAQSPRYKIIEKRQSVAFWCNPISGHATLYWYQQILGQGPKLLIQFQNNGVVDDSQLPKDRFSAERLKGVDSTLKIQPAKLEDSAVYLCASSFLGRGAGSTDTQYFGPGTRLTVL.

The V gene is TRBV9, the J gene TRBJ1-2; a weak D match, TRBD1 (5 bases). This CDR3 is built from 16 residues. CDR1 SGDLS and CDR2 YYNGEE come from the germline V gene. The germline V and J ends were trimmed by 0 bases and 8 bases, with 20 bases remaining between them. CDR3 in amino acids: CASSVGGVGVGLGYTF. As DNA, the CDR3 is TGTGCCAGCAGCGTAGGTGGGGTAGGGGTCGGATTGGGCTACACCTTC. The full variable domain, in which reference TRBV9 and TRBJ1-2 provide the parts outside the CDR3, is DSGVTQTPKHLITATGQRVTLRCSPRSGDLSVYWYQQSLDQGLQFLIQYYNGEERAKGNILERFSAQQFPDLHSELNLSSLELGDSALYFCASSVGGVGVGLGYTFGSGTRLTVV.

The V gene is TRBV5-4, the J gene TRBJ1-6; TRBD1 matches 7 bases. There are 14 residues in the CDR3. Germline CDR1 reads SGHNT; CDR2 reads YYREEE (reference sequence). V gave up 5 bases and J gave up 8 bases; unmatched junction bases: 7. The CDR3 nucleotides read TGTGCCAGCAGAAAACAGGGGCTGGATTCACCCCTCCACTTT. This gives the protein CASRKQGLDSPLHF.

The V gene is TRBV5-6, the J gene TRBJ2-3; the match to TRBD1 covers 7 bases. The CDR3 length is 16 residues. J gave up 0 bases and V 2 bases, and 6 bases lay outside the gene matches. The germline CDR1 and CDR2 sequences are SGHDT and YYEEEE. This CDR3 is CASSFDRALSTDTQYF. Written as DNA, the CDR3 is TGTGCCAGCAGCTTCGACAGGGCCCTAAGCACAGATACGCAGTATTTT.

As to this clone: Additional DNA sequences in this sample encode the identical CDR3. The chain has TRBV5-1 and TRBJ2-5, with no clear D. Germline lookup yields CDR1 SGHRS and CDR2 YFSETQ. The CDR3 sequence is 14 residues long. The V end lost 0 bases, the J end lost 1 base, and 7 bases lay between the germline ends. The chain's CDR3 is CASSLGGRQETQYF. The CDR3 coding sequence is TGCGCCAGCAGCTTGGGAGGCCGCCAAGAGACCCAGTACTTC. The full variable domain, rest sourced from reference TRBV5-1 and TRBJ2-5, is KAGVTQTPRYLIKTRGQQVTLSCSPISGHRSVSWYQQTPGQGLQFLFEYFSETQRNKGNFPGRFSGRQFSNSRSEMNVSTLELGDSALYLCASSLGGRQETQYFGPGTRLLVL.

In its sample, this clone was seen a few times. The chain couples TRBV5-6 to TRBJ2-5, with TRBD2 matching 7 bases. Germline V lookup: CDR1 SGHDT, CDR2 YYEEEE. With 0 bases clipped from V and 5 bases from J, the junction kept 7 bases outside the gene matches. CDR3 length: 15 amino acids. Here the CDR3 DNA reads TGTGCCAGCAGCTTGGTTTTAGCGGGCTCCGAGACCCAGTACTTC. Amino acids: CASSLVLAGSETQYF.

The V and J genes are TRBV4-1 and TRBJ1-1; 10 bases map to TRBD1. Trimming at V came to 1 base and at J to 1 base, leaving 0 bases not matched to a gene. Germline lookup yields CDR1 MGHRA and CDR2 YSYEKL. The CDR3 covers 15 residues. This CDR3 reads CASSQGDRGNTEAFF. CDR3 DNA: TGCGCCAGCAGCCAAGGGGACAGGGGGAACACTGAAGCTTTCTTT.

This sequence joins TRBV5-1 and TRBJ1-1, with a possible D match to TRBD1 (5 bases). This CDR3 has 13 residues. Germline V gene sequence: CDR1 SGHRS, CDR2 YFSETQ. V was pared by 5 bases and J by 10 bases, with 18 bases between. CDR3 in DNA: TGCGCCAGCAGGCTCGGGGGGGGACGATCAGCTTTCTTT. Translated: CASRLGGGRSAFF. Filled out from reference TRBV5-1 and TRBJ1-1, the complete variable domain reads KAGVTQTPRYLIKTRGQQVTLSCSPISGHRSVSWYQQTPGQGLQFLFEYFSETQRNKGNFPGRFSGRQFSNSRSEMNVSTLELGDSALYLCASRLGGGRSAFFGQGTRLTVV.

This sequence joins TRBV28 and TRBJ1-4, with D tentatively TRBD1 (6 bases). The ends were cut back, 6 bases at V and 8 bases at J, with 37 bases in the middle. Germline CDR1 reads MDHEN; CDR2 reads SYDVKM. CDR3 size: 21 residues. The DNA for the CDR3 is TGTGCCAGCAGCTCTACTTTCGGGACACCCGGCCCAGGAGAAGGGGTGGAAAAACTGTTTTTT. It codes for CASSSTFGTPGPGEGVEKLFF.